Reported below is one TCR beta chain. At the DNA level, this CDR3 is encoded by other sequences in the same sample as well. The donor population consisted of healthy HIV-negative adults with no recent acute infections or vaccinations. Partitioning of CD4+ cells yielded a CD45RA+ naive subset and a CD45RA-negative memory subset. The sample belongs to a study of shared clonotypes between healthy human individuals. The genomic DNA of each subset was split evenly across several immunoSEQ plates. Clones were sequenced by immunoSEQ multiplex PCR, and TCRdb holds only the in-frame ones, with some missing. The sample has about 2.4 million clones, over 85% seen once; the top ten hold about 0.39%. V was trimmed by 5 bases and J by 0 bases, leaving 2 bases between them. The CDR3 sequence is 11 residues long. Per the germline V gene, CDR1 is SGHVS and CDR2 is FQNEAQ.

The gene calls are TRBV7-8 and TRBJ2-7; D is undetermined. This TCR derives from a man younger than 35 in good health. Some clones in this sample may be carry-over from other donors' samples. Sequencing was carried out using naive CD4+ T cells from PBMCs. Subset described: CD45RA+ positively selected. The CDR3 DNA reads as TGTGCCAGCAGCCTCTCCTACGAGCAGTACTTC. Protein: CASSLSYEQYF. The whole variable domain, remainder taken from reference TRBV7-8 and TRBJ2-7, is GAGVSQSPRYKVAKRGQDVALRCDPISGHVSLFWYQQALGQGPEFLTYFQNEAQLDKSGLPSDRFFAERPEGSVSTLKIQRTQQEDSAVYLCASSLSYEQYFGPGTRLTVT.